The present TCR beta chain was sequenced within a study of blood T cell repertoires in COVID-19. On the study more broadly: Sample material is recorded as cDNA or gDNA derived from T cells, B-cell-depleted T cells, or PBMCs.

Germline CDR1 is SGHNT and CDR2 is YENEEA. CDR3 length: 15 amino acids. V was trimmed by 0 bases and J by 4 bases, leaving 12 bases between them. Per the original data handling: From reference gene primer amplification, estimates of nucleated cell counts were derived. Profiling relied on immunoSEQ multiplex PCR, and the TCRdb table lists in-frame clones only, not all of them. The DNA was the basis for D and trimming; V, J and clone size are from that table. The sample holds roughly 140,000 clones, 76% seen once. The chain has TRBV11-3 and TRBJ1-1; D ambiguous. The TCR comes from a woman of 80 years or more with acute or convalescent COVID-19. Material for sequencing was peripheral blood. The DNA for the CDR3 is TGTGCCAGCAGCTTAGACGCAGGTCCCAGCACTGAAGCTTTCTTT. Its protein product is CASSLDAGPSTEAFF.